This T cell receptor beta chain was sequenced during a study of monozygotic twins with cystic fibrosis. Clones were read by immunoSEQ multiplex PCR, and TCRdb kept only the in-frame ones, dropping some. This sample has about 36,000 clones, with over 75% found just once. V dropped 1 base and J dropped 0 bases, with 18 bases sitting between them. Germline V gene data show CDR1 as SGHRS and CDR2 as YFSETQ. The CDR3 is 18 amino acids. The J gene is TRBJ2-3, the V gene TRBV5-1; perhaps TRBD2 as D (5 bases). This sequence was found in a girl under 10 years old with cystic fibrosis. The specimen was blood. CDR3 in amino acids: CASSLFGTRLPSTDTQYF. The CDR3 DNA follows: TGCGCCAGCAGCTTGTTTGGCACTAGGCTTCCAAGCACAGATACGCAGTATTTT.